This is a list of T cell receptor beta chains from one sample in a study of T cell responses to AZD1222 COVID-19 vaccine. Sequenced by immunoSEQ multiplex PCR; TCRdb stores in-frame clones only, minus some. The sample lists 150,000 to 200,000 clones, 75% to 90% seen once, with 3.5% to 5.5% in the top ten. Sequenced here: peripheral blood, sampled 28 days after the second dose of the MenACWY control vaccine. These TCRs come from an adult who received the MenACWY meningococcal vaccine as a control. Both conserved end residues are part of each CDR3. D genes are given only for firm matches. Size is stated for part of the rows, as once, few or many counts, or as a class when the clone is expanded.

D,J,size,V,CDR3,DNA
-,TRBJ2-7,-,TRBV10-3,CAISGSGETPDF,TGTGCCATCAGTGGATCAGGGGAGACCCCCGACTTC
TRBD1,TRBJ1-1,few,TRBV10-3,CAISESVTGSEAFF,TGTGCCATCAGTGAGTCAGTGACAGGGTCTGAAGCTTTCTTT
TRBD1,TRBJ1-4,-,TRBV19,CASSAGQGFVEKLFF,TGTGCCAGTAGTGCCGGACAGGGTTTCGTTGAAAAACTGTTTTTT
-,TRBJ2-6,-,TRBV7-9,CASSLKVAGANVLTF,TGTGCCAGCAGCTTAAAAGTCGCGGGGGCCAACGTCCTGACTTTC
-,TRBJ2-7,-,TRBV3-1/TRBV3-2,CASSPSVGDYEQYF,TGTGCCAGCAGCCCCTCCGTCGGGGACTACGAGCAGTACTTC
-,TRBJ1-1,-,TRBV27,CASSFNQRGGWGTEAFF,TGTGCCAGCAGTTTTAATCAACGGGGGGGATGGGGCACTGAAGCTTTCTTT
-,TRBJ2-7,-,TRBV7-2,CASRRQVSYEQYF,TGTGCCAGCAGGCGACAGGTTTCATACGAGCAGTACTTC
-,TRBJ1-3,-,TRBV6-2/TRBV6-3,CASSYLQLSGNTIYF,TGTGCCAGCAGTTACCTACAGCTCTCTGGAAACACCATATATTTT
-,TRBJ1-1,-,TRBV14,CASSQVTDTEAFF,TGTGCCAGCAGCCAAGTGACAGACACTGAAGCTTTCTTT
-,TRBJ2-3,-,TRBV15,CATSPYHKGKDTQYF,TGTGCCACCAGCCCTTATCACAAGGGAAAAGATACGCAGTATTTT
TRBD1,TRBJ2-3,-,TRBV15,CATKGQGRTDTQYF,TGTGCCACCAAGGGACAGGGGAGAACAGATACGCAGTATTTT
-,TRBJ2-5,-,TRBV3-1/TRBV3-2,CASSILRGETQYF,TGTGCCAGCAGCATCCTACGAGGGGAGACCCAGTACTTC
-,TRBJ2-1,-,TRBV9,CASSARTVGSYNEQFF,TGTGCCAGCAGCGCCAGAACGGTCGGTTCCTACAATGAGCAGTTCTTC
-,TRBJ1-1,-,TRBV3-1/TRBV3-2,CASSQEPAGSEAFF,TGTGCCAGCAGCCAAGAGCCCGCGGGGTCTGAAGCTTTCTTT
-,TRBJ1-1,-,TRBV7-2,CASSLRFPDTEAFF,TGTGCCAGCAGCTTACGTTTTCCGGACACTGAAGCTTTCTTT
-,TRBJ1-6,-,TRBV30,CAWSVQESPLHF,TGTGCCTGGAGCGTCCAGGAGTCACCCCTCCACTTT
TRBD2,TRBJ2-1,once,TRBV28,CASSSGGLGNEQFF,TGTGCCAGCAGTTCGGGGGGGCTAGGCAATGAGCAGTTCTTC
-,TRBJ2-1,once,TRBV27,CASSTLLGALHEQFF,TGTGCCAGCAGTACACTCTTGGGGGCCCTCCATGAGCAGTTCTTC
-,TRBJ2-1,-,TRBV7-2,CASSLGPRDNEQFF,TGTGCCAGCAGCTTAGGTCCACGCGACAATGAGCAGTTCTTC
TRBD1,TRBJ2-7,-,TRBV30,CAWSPGQGNEQYF,TGTGCCTGGAGTCCGGGACAGGGGAACGAGCAGTACTTC
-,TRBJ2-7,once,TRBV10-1,CASSAFDRGEQYF,TGCGCCAGCAGTGCCTTTGACCGCGGGGAGCAGTACTTC
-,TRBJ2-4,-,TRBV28,CASSLGTGMDIQYF,TGTGCCAGCAGTTTGGGAACAGGGATGGACATTCAGTACTTC
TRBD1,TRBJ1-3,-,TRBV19,CASRTGASGNTIYF,TGTGCCAGTAGAACAGGGGCCTCTGGAAACACCATATATTTT
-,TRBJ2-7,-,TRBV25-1,CASSEYATNSYEQYF,TGTGCCAGCAGTGAATATGCCACCAACTCCTACGAGCAGTACTTC
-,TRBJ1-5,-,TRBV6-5,CASSYGRNNNQPQHF,TGTGCCAGCAGTTACGGCAGGAATAACAATCAGCCCCAGCATTTT
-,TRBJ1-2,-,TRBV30,CAWSAETGAYGYTF,TGTGCCTGGAGTGCCGAGACAGGAGCCTATGGCTACACCTTC
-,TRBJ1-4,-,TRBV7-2,CASSPTRTDEKLFF,TGTGCCAGCAGCCCCACTAGGACAGATGAAAAACTGTTTTTT
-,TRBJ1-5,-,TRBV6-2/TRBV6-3,CASSSEDQLQHF,TGTGCCAGCAGTAGCGAGGACCAACTCCAGCATTTT
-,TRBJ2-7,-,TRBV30,CAWSVGDYEQYF,TGTGCCTGGAGTGTGGGGGATTACGAGCAGTACTTC
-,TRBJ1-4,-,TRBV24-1,CATSDAGGMKKLFF,TGTGCCACCAGTGATGCTGGTGGTATGAAAAAACTGTTTTTT
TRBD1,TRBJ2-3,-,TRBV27,CASSRWDRVSDTQYF,TGTGCCAGCAGCAGGTGGGACAGGGTTTCAGATACGCAGTATTTT
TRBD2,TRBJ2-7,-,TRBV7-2,CASSGTSGYYEQYF,TGTGCCAGTTCCGGGACTAGCGGCTACTACGAGCAGTACTTC
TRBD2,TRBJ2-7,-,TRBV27,CASSIAGHGEGEQYF,TGTGCCAGCAGCATCGCCGGGCATGGGGAGGGCGAGCAGTACTTC
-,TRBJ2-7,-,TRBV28,CASSPLTYGVRQTYEQYF,TGTGCCAGCAGTCCGCTAACGTATGGAGTTCGGCAGACCTACGAGCAGTACTTC
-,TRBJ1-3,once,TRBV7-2,CASSLAATDGNTIYF,TGTGCCAGCAGCTTAGCTGCGACAGATGGAAACACCATATATTTT
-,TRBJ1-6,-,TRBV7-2,CASSLVQFNSPLHF,TGTGCCAGCAGCTTAGTTCAGTTTAATTCACCCCTCCACTTT
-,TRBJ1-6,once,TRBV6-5,CASSYGKGSPLHF,TGTGCCAGCAGTTACGGCAAGGGATCACCCCTCCACTTT
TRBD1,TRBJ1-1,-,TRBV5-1,CASSWDRGAEAFF,TGCGCCAGCAGCTGGGACAGGGGGGCCGAAGCTTTCTTT
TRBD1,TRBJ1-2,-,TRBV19,CASSILPDRGWNGYTF,TGTGCCAGTAGCATCCTCCCGGACAGGGGATGGAATGGCTACACCTTC
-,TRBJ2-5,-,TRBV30,CAWSFHREIETQYF,TGTGCCTGGAGTTTTCACAGGGAGATAGAGACCCAGTACTTC
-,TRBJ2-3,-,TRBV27,CASRQQGPDTQYF,TGTGCCAGCAGACAACAGGGACCAGATACGCAGTATTTT
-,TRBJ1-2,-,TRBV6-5,CASSYSTINGNYGYTF,TGTGCCAGCAGTTACTCGACGATTAACGGCAACTATGGCTACACCTTC
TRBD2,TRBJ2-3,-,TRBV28,CASSETGGEGDTQYF,TGTGCCAGCAGCGAGACGGGAGGCGAGGGAGATACGCAGTATTTT
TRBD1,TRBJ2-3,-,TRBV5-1,CASSTFRTGPSTDTQYF,TGCGCCAGCAGCACCTTTCGGACAGGGCCTAGCACAGATACGCAGTATTTT
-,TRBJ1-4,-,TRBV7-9,CASRRFPNEKLFF,TGTGCCAGCAGACGGTTTCCTAATGAAAAACTGTTTTTT
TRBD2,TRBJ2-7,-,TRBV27,CASSSPRGLAGHYEQYF,TGTGCCAGCAGCTCACCCCGGGGACTAGCGGGGCACTACGAGCAGTACTTC